This record concerns one T cell receptor (beta chain) sequence. Its antigen is unknown. Germline V gene lookup returns CDR1 SGHNT and CDR2 YENEEA. The V end lost 5 bases, the J end lost 9 bases, and 14 bases lay between the germline ends. The CDR3 length is 13 residues. The record originates from a study of Ad26.COV2.S vaccination and SARS-CoV-2 variants. General study results and limits: Substantial breadth in spike-specific CD8+ and CD4+ T cell responses was reportedly seen after vaccination. Vaccine recipients posted higher spike-specific TCR breadth than their placebo counterparts. Vaccine and placebo recipients had similar non-spike TCR breadth. TCR breadth and depth estimates may have understated total T cell responses.

Data came from immunoSEQ multiplex PCR; TCRdb stores just in-frame clones and leaves some out. The profile shows tens of thousands of clones, around 82% of them singletons. The receptor's source is a human donor who had recovered from COVID-19. The specimen was peripheral blood, collected after recovery from COVID-19. The rearrangement joins TRBV11-3 to TRBJ2-1, with TRBD2 as a possible D gene (6 bases). CDR3 bases: TGTGCCAGCAGCCCTGTGGAGGGCCGTGAGCAGTTCTTC. Translating it yields CASSPVEGREQFF.